These T cell receptor beta chains were read from a single sample in a study of sequential checkpoint blockade in melanoma. The data were produced by immunoSEQ multiplex PCR, yet TCRdb's version contains in-frame clones alone and is incomplete. Of a few thousand clones listed, under 40% are singletons. This sample comprised tumor tissue (inferred from file names), obtained from a patient given nivolumab and ipilimumab in sequence. The source of these receptors is a human donor with melanoma. Both conserved end residues are part of each CDR3. The D gene is left open where the match is weak. Some rows have no size entry. The others give once, few or many, or a class for an expanded clone.

clone size	D gene	V gene	J gene	CDR3 protein	CDR3 DNA
few	.	TRBV11-3	TRBJ2-7	CASSLEFRGSYEQYF	TGTGCCAGCAGCTTAGAGTTTCGGGGCTCCTACGAGCAGTACTTC
.	TRBD2	TRBV6-8	TRBJ2-2	CASSLQAGAAGELFF	TGTGCCAGCAGCCTCCAAGCGGGAGCGGCCGGGGAGCTGTTTTTT
.	TRBD2	TRBV30	TRBJ2-3	CAWSVPAGGPRDTQYF	TGTGCCTGGAGTGTACCAGCGGGAGGGCCTCGAGATACGCAGTATTTT
few	.	TRBV7-5	TRBJ2-7	CASSLGGITYEQYF	TGTGCCAGCAGCTTAGGGGGCATAACCTACGAGCAGTACTTC
few	.	TRBV18	TRBJ1-1	CASSPPEGYTEAFF	TGTGCCAGCTCACCACCGGAGGGATACACTGAAGCTTTCTTT
large	TRBD2	TRBV18	TRBJ2-7	CASSPGTSSEQYF	TGTGCCAGCTCACCCGGGACTAGCTCTGAGCAGTACTTC
few	.	TRBV7-7	TRBJ1-5	CASSQDPGDSLNQPQHF	TGTGCCAGCAGCCAAGATCCGGGCGACAGTCTCAATCAGCCCCAGCATTTT
once	.	TRBV18	TRBJ2-5	CASSLVEQETQYF	TGTGCCAGCTCACTTGTAGAACAAGAGACCCAGTACTTC
.	.	TRBV6-8	TRBJ1-4	CASKLGATNEKLFF	TGTGCCAGCAAACTAGGCGCTACTAATGAAAAACTGTTTTTT
.	TRBD1	TRBV19	TRBJ1-4	CASSTGDRGVGEKLFF	TGTGCCAGTAGTACTGGGGACAGGGGGGTCGGTGAAAAACTGTTTTTT
.	TRBD1	TRBV28	TRBJ2-3	CASPPYRDRVGTDTQYF	TGTGCCAGCCCCCCTTACCGGGACAGGGTGGGGACAGATACGCAGTATTTT
.	.	TRBV29-1	TRBJ1-1	CSVERGGNTEAFF	TGCAGCGTTGAACGGGGCGGTAACACTGAAGCTTTCTTT
few	.	TRBV7-5	TRBJ2-7	CASSLVGTGGAYEQYF	TGTGCCAGCAGCTTGGTTGGGACAGGGGGCGCCTACGAGCAGTACTTC
.	.	TRBV6-8	TRBJ1-5	CASSSPGGGNQPQHF	TGTGCCAGCAGTTCGCCTGGGGGGGGCAATCAGCCCCAGCATTTT
.	.	TRBV29-1	TRBJ2-1	CSVDGATLRLGEQFF	TGCAGCGTTGATGGCGCCACTCTCCGTCTTGGTGAGCAGTTCTTC
.	.	TRBV5-1	TRBJ2-2	CASSLASGGDTGELFF	TGCGCCAGCAGCTTGGCCAGTGGGGGCGACACCGGGGAGCTGTTTTTT
.	TRBD2	TRBV6-8	TRBJ2-5	CASSPGLAWGETQYF	TGTGCCAGCAGCCCGGGACTAGCGTGGGGAGAGACCCAGTACTTC
.	TRBD1	TRBV6-8	TRBJ2-1	CASSYSGTGYDEQFF	TGTGCCAGCAGTTACTCCGGGACAGGGTACGATGAGCAGTTCTTC
.	.	TRBV6-8	TRBJ2-2	CASSQGQGRLTGELFF	TGTGCCAGCAGCCAAGGGCAGGGGCGCTTAACCGGGGAGCTGTTTTTT
few	.	TRBV11-3	TRBJ2-3	CASSRDWSTDTQYF	TGTGCCAGCAGCCGAGACTGGAGCACAGATACGCAGTATTTT
.	TRBD1	TRBV5-1	TRBJ1-1	CASSPGTVNTEAFF	TGCGCCAGCAGCCCTGGGACAGTGAACACTGAAGCTTTCTTT